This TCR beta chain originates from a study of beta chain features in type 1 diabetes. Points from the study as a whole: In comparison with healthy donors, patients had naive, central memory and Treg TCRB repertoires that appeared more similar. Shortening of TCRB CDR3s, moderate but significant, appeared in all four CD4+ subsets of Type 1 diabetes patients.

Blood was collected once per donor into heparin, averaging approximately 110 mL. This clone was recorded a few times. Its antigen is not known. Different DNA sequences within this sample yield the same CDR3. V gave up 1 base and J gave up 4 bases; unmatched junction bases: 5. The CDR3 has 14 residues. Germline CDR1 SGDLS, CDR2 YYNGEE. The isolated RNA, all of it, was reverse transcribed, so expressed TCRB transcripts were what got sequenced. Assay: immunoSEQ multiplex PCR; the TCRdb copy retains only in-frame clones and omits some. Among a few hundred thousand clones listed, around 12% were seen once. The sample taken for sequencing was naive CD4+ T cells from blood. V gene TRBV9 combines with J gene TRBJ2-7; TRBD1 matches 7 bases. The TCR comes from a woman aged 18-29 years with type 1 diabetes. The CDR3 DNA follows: TGTGCCAGCAGCGTACGGGCAGGGGGATACGAGCAGTACTTC. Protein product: CASSVRAGGYEQYF.